What follows are 11 T cell receptor beta chains derived from one specimen sequenced in a study of T cells in Graves' hyperthyroidism and ophthalmopathy. The CDR3 regions of TCR beta were amplified from RNA transcripts. TCR CDR3 regions were first amplified by RT-PCR with HTBI primers. One entry per CDR3 protein results from TCRdb running MiXCR on the multiplex PCR reads. The table lists approximately 640,000 distinct CDR3 sequences, just under 45% of them singletons. The sequenced sample consisted of peripheral blood or thyroid tissue (not recorded which). The receptors come from an adult man with Graves' disease, either hyperthyroidism or ophthalmopathy (not recorded which).

This clonotype turned up a few times. CDR3 protein: CAISESIGPGRNEKLFF. Here the CDR3 DNA reads TGTGCCATCAGTGAGTCGATTGGGCCAGGGAGGAATGAAAAACTGTTTTTT. V gene TRBV10-3 combines with J gene TRBJ1-4; possibly TRBD1 for D (5 bases). Germline V gives CDR1 ENHRY, CDR2 SYGVKD. V lost 0 bases to trimming and J lost 5 bases, with 16 bases between them. The CDR3 runs to 17 residues.

V gene TRBV20-1 combines with J gene TRBJ2-5, with 12 bases identical to TRBD1. The CDR3 totals 16 residues. With V trimmed by 4 bases and J by 4 bases, 10 bases remained unmatched. Per the germline V gene, CDR1 is DFQATT and CDR2 is SNEGSKA (reference sequence). CDR3 sequence (DNA): TGCAGTGCTAAAGCCGGGACAGGGGGCGTTGGAGAGACCCAGTACTTC. Translated: CSAKAGTGGVGETQYF.

This clonotype was recorded at least ten times. The chain employs TRBV20-1 and TRBJ2-7; no clear D gene. V lost 6 bases and J lost 2, with 17 bases in between. In germline, CDR1 is DFQATT, CDR2 SNEGSKA (reference sequence). The CDR3 spans 14 residues. CDR3 protein: CSAEGLGQPYEQYF. For the CDR3, the DNA is TGCAGTGCCGAAGGGCTAGGGCAGCCCTACGAGCAGTACTTC.

This clonotype occurred a few times. The CDR3, as DNA: TGTGCCAGCAGTTTAAGGGAACAGACTGAAGCTTTCTTT. Amino acid sequence: CASSLREQTEAFF. The V and J genes are TRBV12-3 or TRBV12-4 and TRBJ1-1; no definite D call. This CDR3 is 13 amino acids long. V was trimmed by 2 bases and J by 5 bases, leaving 9 bases between them.

This clonotype was counted many times. CDR3 DNA sequence: TGCGCCAGCAGCTTGGACAGTGTCAACACTGAAGCTTTCTTT. It is translated as CASSLDSVNTEAFF. The chain has TRBV5-1 and TRBJ1-1, with D unclear. The CDR3 spans 14 residues. Germline V gives CDR1 SGHRS, CDR2 YFSETQ. Trimming stripped 0 bases from V and 2 bases from J, with 8 bases between.

The chain employs TRBV6-6 and TRBJ1-1, with a tentative D call TRBD1 (5 bases). V was clipped by 0 bases and J by 0 bases, with 8 bases between them. Germline values: CDR1 MNHNY, CDR2 SVGAGI (reference sequence). The CDR3 has 15 residues. The CDR3 reads CASSYSGVMNTEAFF. The CDR3 bases are TGTGCCAGCAGTTACTCAGGGGTCATGAACACTGAAGCTTTCTTT.

Remarks on this clonotype: A read error is possible here, since a much larger clone lies one base away. V and J are TRBV10-3 and TRBJ1-1; a weak D match, TRBD1 (5 bases). Germline CDR1 reads ENHRY; CDR2 reads SYGVKD. Between the trimmed V and J ends, which lost 0 bases and 1 base, there was a span of 6 bases. The CDR3 length is 14 residues. The CDR3 bases are TGTGCCATCAGTGAGTCCGGGGCGAACACTGAAGCTTTCTTT. This translates into CAISESGANTEAFF.

The chain carries TRBV19 and TRBJ1-2; 7 bases match TRBD1. V shed 8 bases and J 2 bases; nucleotides not matched to a gene: 5. The CDR3 runs to 13 residues. Germline V gene sequence: CDR1 LNHDA, CDR2 SQIVND (reference sequence). CDR3 protein: CASGSDRNYGYTF. The CDR3 nucleotides are TGTGCCAGTGGGTCGGACAGGAACTATGGCTACACCTTC.

This clonotype was seen only a few times. The chain employs TRBV7-6 and TRBJ1-1; 10 positions match TRBD1. Per the germline V gene, CDR1 is SGHVS and CDR2 is FNYEAQ. V dropped 1 base and J dropped 1; count of bases not matched to a gene: 6. The CDR3 runs to 17 residues. The CDR3 region has the DNA TGTGCCAGCAGCTTAGGCCTCTGGGACAGGGGGAACACTGAAGCTTTCTTT. Its translation is CASSLGLWDRGNTEAFF.

The chain joins TRBV12-3 or TRBV12-4 to TRBJ1-4; 9 nucleotides line up with TRBD1. The trim removed 8 bases at V and 7 bases at J, leaving 11 bases unmatched. This CDR3 is 15 amino acids long. CDR3 sequence reads: CASGTGQGAAEKLFF. In DNA, the CDR3 is TGTGCCAGCGGGACAGGGCAGGGGGCGGCTGAAAAACTGTTTTTT.

This chain's CDR3 is CATRPGAGYTF. CDR3 nucleotides: TGTGCCACCCGTCCAGGAGCTGGCTACACCTTC. V is TRBV24-1 and J is TRBJ1-2; D remains unclear. Trimming took off 9 bases at V and 7 bases at J, with 11 bases between the two ends. The germline CDR1 and CDR2 sequences are KGHDR and SFDVKD. The CDR3 length is 11 residues.